This T cell receptor beta chain was found in a study of T cell changes during pregnancy in multiple sclerosis. Profiled with immunoSEQ multiplex PCR; TCRdb holds only in-frame clones, not every one. The table has 20,000 to 25,000 clones, around 93% seen once. The CDR3 extends over 15 amino acids. V was clipped by 3 bases and J by 2 bases, with 11 bases between them. The germline CDR1 and CDR2 sequences are KGHSH and LQKENI. J is TRBJ1-3 and V is TRBV18; no reliable D call. The sample here was CD4+ T cells from peripheral blood mononuclear cells, taken in the third trimester of pregnancy. The sequence was obtained from a female donor with multiple sclerosis, enrolled in a pregnancy study. CDR3 residues: CASSPPTTPGNTIYF. CDR3 coding DNA: TGTGCCAGCTCACCCCCTACGACTCCTGGAAACACCATATATTTT. The entire variable domain, with the rest obtained from reference TRBV18 and TRBJ1-3, is as follows: NAGVMQNPRHLVRRRGQEARLRCSPMKGHSHVYWYRQLPEEGLKFMVYLQKENIIDESGMPKERFSAEFPKEGPSILRIQQVVRGDSAAYFCASSPPTTPGNTIYFGEGSWLTVV.